The 14 T cell receptor beta chains presented below share a single source sample, sequenced in a study of metastatic and nonmetastatic thyroid tumors. MiXCR reprocessed the PCR reads for TCRdb. The sample lists roughly 40,000 clones, 15% to 20% occurring once. Ahead of thyroid surgery, no patient had received treatment of any kind. Sample: blood. The origin of the receptors is a female donor with papillary thyroid cancer or a benign thyroid nodule (not recorded which). Some clones in this sample may be carry-over from other donors' samples.

The gene calls are TRBV28 and TRBJ2-3; 7 nucleotides agree with TRBD2. Germline CDR1 reads MDHEN; CDR2 reads SYDVKM. The V segment lost 9 bases and the J segment 0 bases; nucleotides outside the gene matches: 9. The CDR3 covers 15 residues. The CDR3 coding sequence is TGTGCCAGTTATAATCTAGCGGAAAGCACAGATACGCAGTATTTT. This gives the protein CASYNLAESTDTQYF.

By proportion, this clone is medium-sized (0.01 to 0.1%). The chain is built from TRBV27 and TRBJ2-7; D is possibly TRBD1 or TRBD2 (5 bases each). Germline CDR1 is MNHEY and CDR2 is SMNVEV (reference sequence). CDR3 length equals 17 residues. V lost 5 bases and J lost 1, with 21 bases in between. The DNA for the CDR3 is TGTGCCAGCAGTCGAACCCCTAGAGGGGACGGGTCCTACGAGCAGTACTTC. Residues: CASSRTPRGDGSYEQYF.

This clone was detected only a few times. A read error may produce the germline difference seen at one junction end. V usage is TRBV6-1 and J usage is TRBJ1-5; TRBD1 matches at 9 bases. Per the germline V gene, CDR1 is MNHNS and CDR2 is SASEGT. The CDR3 is made up of 15 amino acids. The CDR3 is CASRSGQGQYQHQHF. For the CDR3, the DNA is TGTGCCAGCAGGTCTGGACAGGGGCAATACCAGCACCAGCATTTT.

There are many counts of this clone. Additional DNA sequences in this sample encode the identical CDR3. The chain couples TRBV6-2 or TRBV6-3 to TRBJ2-1, with D possibly being TRBD1 (6 bases). Germline lookup yields CDR1 MNHEY and CDR2 SVGEGT. The CDR3 runs to 19 residues. V was trimmed by 5 bases and J by 7 bases, leaving 30 bases between them. Here the CDR3 DNA reads TGTGCCAGCAGTCCCGTCTGGACAGAGAGATCGAAGCGATGGAATGAGCAGTTCTTC. Translated: CASSPVWTERSKRWNEQFF.

This clone was seen only once. This CDR3 is CASSLYTPSGSFSYEQYF. The CDR3 DNA follows: TGTGCCAGCAGCTTATATACGCCCAGCGGGAGTTTCTCCTACGAGCAGTACTTC. The V call is TRBV11-2, the J call TRBJ2-7; 8 bases agree with TRBD2. V lost 2 bases to trimming and J lost 0 bases; unmatched junction nucleotides: 12. The CDR3 sequence is 18 residues long. In germline, CDR1 is SGHAT, CDR2 FQNNGV.

J is TRBJ2-1 and V is TRBV12-3 or TRBV12-4; TRBD2 aligns across 13 bases. The CDR3 length is 13 residues. V dropped 11 bases and J dropped 5; count of bases not matched to a gene: 3. CDR3 amino acids: CASGTSGNNEQFF. In nucleotides, the CDR3 is TGTGCCTCGGGGACTAGCGGGAACAATGAGCAGTTCTTC.

This clone has ten or more counts. The V and J genes are TRBV20-1 and TRBJ2-5, with a tentative D call TRBD2 (5 bases). Trimming shortened V by 3 bases and J by 3 bases, and 11 bases separated the two germline ends. This CDR3 is built from 13 residues. In germline, CDR1 is DFQATT, CDR2 SNEGSKA (reference sequence). The CDR3 nucleotides are TGCAGTGCTAGGGAGGTTTTCGAAGAGACCCAGTACTTC. Amino acids: CSAREVFEETQYF.

The genes are TRBV10-3 and TRBJ1-1; D is undetermined. The CDR3 extends over 12 amino acids. V lost 3 bases, J lost 7 bases, and 9 bases lay in between. Germline V lookup: CDR1 ENHRY, CDR2 SYGVKD. The CDR3 DNA reads as TGTGCCATCAGTGATTCTAGGTATGAAGCTTTCTTT. Protein sequence: CAISDSRYEAFF.

This clone has a count of ten or more. One end of the junction is discordant with germline, which a read error may explain. The chain carries TRBV7-2 and TRBJ1-3; the D is unclear. The CDR3 consists of 15 residues. Germline V gene data show CDR1 as SGHTA and CDR2 as FQGNSA. The CDR3 region has the DNA TGTGCCAGCAGTTTAGGACTGATAGTAGGAAACACCATATATTTT. It codes for CASSLGLIVGNTIYF.

The chain couples TRBV6-4 to TRBJ2-3, with D maybe TRBD2 (5 bases). V was pared by 0 bases and J by 8 bases, with 15 bases between. The CDR3 extends over 15 amino acids. The germline CDR1 and CDR2 sequences are MRHNA and SNTAGT. The CDR3: CASSDSKSGGSTQYF. The CDR3, as DNA: TGTGCCAGCAGTGACTCGAAATCCGGAGGATCTACGCAGTATTTT.

This clone was counted at least ten times. V and J are TRBV18 and TRBJ1-4; 7 nucleotides match TRBD1. V lost 2 bases, J lost 7 bases, and 7 bases stayed unmatched. The germline V gene encodes CDR1 KGHSH and CDR2 LQKENI. The CDR3 covers 15 residues. CDR3 nucleotide sequence: TGTGCCAGCTCACCAACAGGGGCTCAGGGTGAAAAACTGTTTTTT. Encoded protein: CASSPTGAQGEKLFF.

This clone showed up many times. The rearrangement joins TRBV27 to TRBJ1-5; D not certain. Trimming took off 3 bases at V and 5 bases at J, with 5 bases between the two ends. Germline V gives CDR1 MNHEY, CDR2 SMNVEV (reference sequence). CDR3 length: 12 residues. The CDR3 DNA reads as TGTGCCAGCAGTTTTAGGGATCAGCCCCAGCATTTT. Encoded protein: CASSFRDQPQHF.

This clone came up a few times. Distinct nucleotide sequences in the sample also encode this CDR3. The genes are TRBV15 and TRBJ1-1; no clear D gene. The CDR3 has 14 residues. V lost 6 bases to trimming and J lost 2 bases, with 13 bases between them. Per germline, CDR1 LNHNV and CDR2 YYDKDF (reference sequence). CDR3 sequence (DNA): TGTGCCACCAGTATACAACCAATTAACACTGAAGCTTTCTTT. Translating it yields CATSIQPINTEAFF.

This clone was counted ten times or more. V usage is TRBV6-5 and J usage is TRBJ2-1, with 9 bases fitting TRBD2. V lost 7 bases, J lost 8 bases, and 24 bases stayed unmatched. Germline V CDR1 and CDR2: MNHEY, SVGAGI. This CDR3 has 19 amino acids. The CDR3, as DNA: TGTGCCAGCATTCATTTTGGTTCCCCTTCCGGGACTAGCCCCCATGAGCAGTTCTTC. It codes for CASIHFGSPSGTSPHEQFF.